This TCR beta chain comes out of a study of T cell changes during pregnancy in multiple sclerosis. The CDR3 length is 11 residues. V was cut by 6 bases and J by 6 bases, with 9 bases left in between. Looked up from germline, CDR1 is SGHDT and CDR2 is YYEEEE. The protocol was immunoSEQ multiplex PCR, while the TCRdb copy is restricted to in-frame clones and leaves out a portion. The sample carries about 70,000 clones, about 92% recorded once. This rearrangement joins TRBV5-6 to TRBJ1-1; possible D gene TRBD1, 5 bases. The sequence was collected from a female donor in good health, enrolled as a control in a pregnancy study. Sequencing used CD8+ T cells from peripheral blood mononuclear cells, obtained in the third trimester of pregnancy. CDR3 sequence (DNA): TGTGCCAGCACTCAGGGTGCTGAAGCTTTCTTT. It specifies CASTQGAEAFF.